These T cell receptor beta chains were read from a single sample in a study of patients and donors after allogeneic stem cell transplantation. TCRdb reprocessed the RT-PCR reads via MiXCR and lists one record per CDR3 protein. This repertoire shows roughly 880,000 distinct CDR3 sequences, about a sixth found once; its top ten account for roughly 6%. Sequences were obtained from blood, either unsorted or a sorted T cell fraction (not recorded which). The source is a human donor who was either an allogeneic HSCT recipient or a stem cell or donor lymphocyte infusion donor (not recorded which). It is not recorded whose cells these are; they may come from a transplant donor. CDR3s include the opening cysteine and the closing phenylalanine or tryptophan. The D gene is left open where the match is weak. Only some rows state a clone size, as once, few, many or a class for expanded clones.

CDR3aa: CASSSMAEQTQYF
CDR3nt: TGTGCCAGCAGCTCAATGGCAGAGCAGACCCAGTACTTC
d_gene: .
v_gene: TRBV5-4
j_gene: TRBJ2-5
abundance: .
len: 13

CDR3aa: CASSEPLNGRTYNEQFF
CDR3nt: TGTGCCAGCAGTGAGCCCCTGAACGGGAGAACCTACAATGAGCAGTTCTTC
d_gene: .
v_gene: TRBV2
j_gene: TRBJ2-1
abundance: few
len: 17

CDR3aa: CASSIGQKQETQYF
CDR3nt: TGCGCCAGCAGCATAGGACAGAAACAAGAGACCCAGTACTTC
d_gene: .
v_gene: TRBV5-1
j_gene: TRBJ2-5
abundance: .
len: 14

CDR3aa: CASSEETSGSLRRNEQFF
CDR3nt: TGTGCCAGCAGCGAGGAAACTAGCGGGAGCCTACGGCGCAATGAGCAGTTCTTC
d_gene: TRBD2
v_gene: TRBV9
j_gene: TRBJ2-1
abundance: .
len: 18

CDR3aa: CASTRIMNTEAFF
CDR3nt: TGTGCCAGCACCCGTATCATGAACACTGAAGCTTTCTTT
d_gene: .
v_gene: TRBV12-3/TRBV12-4
j_gene: TRBJ1-1
abundance: few
len: 13

CDR3aa: CASSLVRGTTEAFF
CDR3nt: TGCGCCAGCAGCTTGGTCAGGGGGACCACTGAAGCTTTCTTT
d_gene: TRBD1
v_gene: TRBV5-1
j_gene: TRBJ1-1
abundance: few
len: 14

CDR3aa: CASIREVFTDTQYF
CDR3nt: TGTGCCAGCATTCGGGAGGTGTTCACAGATACGCAGTATTTT
d_gene: TRBD2
v_gene: TRBV6-1
j_gene: TRBJ2-3
abundance: .
len: 14

CDR3aa: CASSLGGRDQYF
CDR3nt: TGTGCCAGCAGTTTGGGTGGGCGGGATCAGTACTTC
d_gene: .
v_gene: TRBV12-3/TRBV12-4
j_gene: TRBJ2-4
abundance: few
len: 12

CDR3aa: CSVDSTESTEAFF
CDR3nt: TGCAGCGTTGACTCAACAGAGTCTACTGAAGCTTTCTTT
d_gene: .
v_gene: TRBV29-1
j_gene: TRBJ1-1
abundance: few
len: 13

CDR3aa: CASRDSGATTDTQYF
CDR3nt: TGCGCCAGCAGAGACTCTGGGGCCACCACAGATACGCAGTATTTT
d_gene: .
v_gene: TRBV4-3
j_gene: TRBJ2-3
abundance: .
len: 15

CDR3aa: CASSQEKLAGGDEQFF
CDR3nt: TGTGCCAGCAGCCAAGAGAAACTAGCGGGAGGGGATGAGCAGTTCTTC
d_gene: TRBD2
v_gene: TRBV3-1
j_gene: TRBJ2-1
abundance: .
len: 16

CDR3aa: CASSPTGRTGANVLTF
CDR3nt: TGCGCCAGCAGCCCAACCGGTCGAACTGGGGCCAACGTCCTGACTTTC
d_gene: .
v_gene: TRBV5-1
j_gene: TRBJ2-6
abundance: .
len: 16

CDR3aa: CASSSEIVGGGLGYTF
CDR3nt: TGTGCCAGCAGCTCCGAAATCGTGGGCGGCGGTTTAGGCTACACCTTC
d_gene: .
v_gene: TRBV7-2
j_gene: TRBJ1-2
abundance: few
len: 16

CDR3aa: CASSPARRNTEAFF
CDR3nt: TGTGCCAGCAGCCCCGCTAGGAGGAACACTGAAGCTTTCTTT
d_gene: .
v_gene: TRBV7-6
j_gene: TRBJ1-1
abundance: few
len: 14

CDR3aa: CASSQGPIRVNTEAFF
CDR3nt: TGCGCCAGCAGCCAAGGACCTATCCGGGTGAACACTGAAGCTTTCTTT
d_gene: .
v_gene: TRBV4-3
j_gene: TRBJ1-1
abundance: few
len: 16

CDR3aa: CASSSLLGVGEQYF
CDR3nt: TGTGCCAGCAGCTCCCTACTAGGAGTTGGCGAGCAGTACTTC
d_gene: .
v_gene: TRBV7-9
j_gene: TRBJ2-7
abundance: .
len: 14

CDR3aa: CASSQVRVAGGYEQYF
CDR3nt: TGCGCCAGCAGCCAAGTCAGGGTAGCGGGAGGCTACGAGCAGTACTTC
d_gene: TRBD2
v_gene: TRBV4-1
j_gene: TRBJ2-7
abundance: few
len: 16

CDR3aa: CASSPGLEVRNEQFF
CDR3nt: TGCGCCAGCAGCCCGGGACTAGAAGTCCGGAATGAGCAGTTCTTC
d_gene: TRBD2
v_gene: TRBV5-1
j_gene: TRBJ2-1
abundance: .
len: 15

CDR3aa: CATSRDPAGRGGPSSYNEQFF
CDR3nt: TGTGCCACCAGCAGAGATCCCGCCGGGCGGGGGGGGCCCAGCTCCTACAATGAGCAGTTCTTC
d_gene: TRBD2
v_gene: TRBV15
j_gene: TRBJ2-1
abundance: .
len: 21

CDR3aa: CASSSTQRPSYNEQFF
CDR3nt: TGTGCCAGCAGTTCAACCCAAAGACCCTCATACAATGAGCAGTTCTTC
d_gene: .
v_gene: TRBV27
j_gene: TRBJ2-1
abundance: .
len: 16

CDR3aa: CATSDFGGGSSYNEQFF
CDR3nt: TGTGCCACCAGTGATTTCGGCGGCGGGAGCTCCTACAATGAGCAGTTCTTC
d_gene: TRBD2
v_gene: TRBV24-1
j_gene: TRBJ2-1
abundance: few
len: 17

CDR3aa: CASSPGTGAAEQYF
CDR3nt: TGTGCCAGCAGTCCCGGGACAGGGGCTGCCGAGCAGTACTTC
d_gene: TRBD1
v_gene: TRBV27
j_gene: TRBJ2-7
abundance: few
len: 14

CDR3aa: CASSPRQGVSNQPQHF
CDR3nt: TGTGCCAGCAGCCCAAGACAGGGGGTAAGCAATCAGCCCCAGCATTTT
d_gene: TRBD1
v_gene: TRBV12-3/TRBV12-4
j_gene: TRBJ1-5
abundance: few
len: 16

CDR3aa: CSARPGVGRRGGSYNEQFF
CDR3nt: TGCAGTGCTCGCCCGGGGGTTGGTAGGCGGGGGGGCTCCTACAATGAGCAGTTCTTC
d_gene: TRBD2
v_gene: TRBV20-1
j_gene: TRBJ2-1
abundance: .
len: 19

CDR3aa: CASSGGTGRYNEQFF
CDR3nt: TGTGCCAGCAGCGGAGGGACAGGGAGATACAATGAGCAGTTCTTC
d_gene: TRBD1
v_gene: TRBV12-3/TRBV12-4
j_gene: TRBJ2-1
abundance: many
len: 15

CDR3aa: CSARDSAVYGYTF
CDR3nt: TGCAGTGCTAGAGACTCGGCAGTTTATGGCTACACCTTC
d_gene: .
v_gene: TRBV20-1
j_gene: TRBJ1-2
abundance: .
len: 13

CDR3aa: CASSETPNPEETQYF
CDR3nt: TGTGCCAGCAGTGAAACTCCAAATCCTGAAGAGACCCAGTACTTC
d_gene: .
v_gene: TRBV25-1
j_gene: TRBJ2-5
abundance: many
len: 15

CDR3aa: CSEMTGDTGELFF
CDR3nt: TGCAGCGAAATGACAGGGGACACCGGGGAGCTGTTTTTT
d_gene: TRBD1
v_gene: TRBV29-1
j_gene: TRBJ2-2
abundance: many
len: 13

CDR3aa: CSVEIGKETQYF
CDR3nt: TGCAGCGTTGAAATCGGGAAAGAGACCCAGTACTTC
d_gene: .
v_gene: TRBV29-1
j_gene: TRBJ2-5
abundance: .
len: 12

CDR3aa: CASSLGTGTPSGANVLTF
CDR3nt: TGTGCCAGCAGCTTAGGGACAGGGACCCCCTCTGGGGCCAACGTCCTGACTTTC
d_gene: TRBD1
v_gene: TRBV7-8
j_gene: TRBJ2-6
abundance: few
len: 18

CDR3aa: CSAHRQGAWRDYGYTF
CDR3nt: TGCAGTGCCCACCGACAGGGCGCCTGGAGAGACTATGGCTACACCTTC
d_gene: TRBD1
v_gene: TRBV20-1
j_gene: TRBJ1-2
abundance: few
len: 16

CDR3aa: CASSPGGTLGGYEQYF
CDR3nt: TGTGCCAGCAGCCCCGGTGGGACACTGGGAGGTTACGAGCAGTACTTC
d_gene: .
v_gene: TRBV4-2
j_gene: TRBJ2-7
abundance: .
len: 16

CDR3aa: CASSQDPSDTQYF
CDR3nt: TGTGCCAGCAGCCAAGATCCATCAGATACGCAGTATTTT
d_gene: .
v_gene: TRBV3-1
j_gene: TRBJ2-3
abundance: .
len: 13

CDR3aa: CASSPSGRAWGNEQFF
CDR3nt: TGTGCCAGCAGTCCTAGCGGGAGGGCCTGGGGGAATGAGCAGTTCTTC
d_gene: TRBD2
v_gene: TRBV12-3/TRBV12-4
j_gene: TRBJ2-1
abundance: many
len: 16

CDR3aa: CASSQDGAGAQPQHF
CDR3nt: TGTGCCAGCAGCCAAGATGGGGCCGGCGCTCAGCCCCAGCATTTT
d_gene: .
v_gene: TRBV3-1
j_gene: TRBJ1-5
abundance: .
len: 15

CDR3aa: CASSPMVLNTEAFF
CDR3nt: TGTGCCAGCAGCCCGATGGTCTTGAACACTGAAGCTTTCTTT
d_gene: .
v_gene: TRBV7-9
j_gene: TRBJ1-1
abundance: few
len: 14

CDR3aa: CASSNGGGRKGYTF
CDR3nt: TGTGCCAGCAGTAACGGGGGGGGACGGAAGGGCTACACCTTC
d_gene: .
v_gene: TRBV25-1
j_gene: TRBJ1-2
abundance: .
len: 14

CDR3aa: CASSAGQASTDTQYF
CDR3nt: TGTGCCAGCAGCGCGGGACAGGCCAGCACAGATACGCAGTATTTT
d_gene: TRBD1
v_gene: TRBV5-5
j_gene: TRBJ2-3
abundance: few
len: 15

CDR3aa: CASGATSGGLNEQFF
CDR3nt: TGTGCCTCCGGTGCGACTAGCGGGGGGTTAAATGAGCAGTTCTTC
d_gene: TRBD2
v_gene: TRBV6-1
j_gene: TRBJ2-1
abundance: .
len: 15

CDR3aa: CASSRGRGGVRQPQHF
CDR3nt: TGTGCCAGCAGTCGGGGGAGGGGAGGGGTTCGTCAGCCCCAGCATTTT
d_gene: .
v_gene: TRBV12-3/TRBV12-4
j_gene: TRBJ1-5
abundance: .
len: 16

CDR3aa: CASSLDRGSWRYEQYF
CDR3nt: TGTGCCAGCAGCTTAGATCGGGGTAGCTGGAGGTACGAGCAGTACTTC
d_gene: .
v_gene: TRBV11-2
j_gene: TRBJ2-7
abundance: .
len: 16

CDR3aa: CASSIVWGDEQYF
CDR3nt: TGTGCCAGTAGTATAGTCTGGGGGGACGAGCAGTACTTC
d_gene: .
v_gene: TRBV19
j_gene: TRBJ2-7
abundance: few
len: 13

CDR3aa: CSAGTQGVGEAFF
CDR3nt: TGCAGTGCTGGAACACAGGGGGTGGGTGAAGCTTTCTTT
d_gene: TRBD1
v_gene: TRBV20-1
j_gene: TRBJ1-1
abundance: few
len: 13

CDR3aa: CASWRGATFF
CDR3nt: TGCGCCAGCTGGCGGGGGGCTACTTTCTTT
d_gene: .
v_gene: TRBV10-2
j_gene: TRBJ1-1
abundance: .
len: 10

CDR3aa: CASSGGLLNEQFF
CDR3nt: TGTGCCAGCAGCGGGGGACTCCTTAATGAGCAGTTCTTC
d_gene: .
v_gene: TRBV9
j_gene: TRBJ2-1
abundance: .
len: 13

CDR3aa: CSAIVQGTLSYEQYF
CDR3nt: TGCAGCGCCATAGTTCAGGGGACCCTCTCCTACGAGCAGTACTTC
d_gene: .
v_gene: TRBV29-1
j_gene: TRBJ2-7
abundance: many
len: 15

CDR3aa: CASSLVPGSETQYF
CDR3nt: TGTGCCAGCAGCTTGGTTCCAGGGTCGGAGACCCAGTACTTC
d_gene: .
v_gene: TRBV5-5
j_gene: TRBJ2-5
abundance: .
len: 14

CDR3aa: CSARPWGGYGYTF
CDR3nt: TGCAGTGCAAGACCGTGGGGTGGCTATGGCTACACCTTC
d_gene: .
v_gene: TRBV20-1
j_gene: TRBJ1-2
abundance: .
len: 13

CDR3aa: CSARASPGSFQPQHF
CDR3nt: TGCAGTGCTAGAGCTTCTCCAGGGTCGTTCCAGCCCCAGCATTTT
d_gene: .
v_gene: TRBV20-1
j_gene: TRBJ1-5
abundance: few
len: 15

CDR3aa: CASSFSLASLTDTQYF
CDR3nt: TGTGCCAGCAGTTTCTCCCTAGCGTCCCTCACAGATACGCAGTATTTT
d_gene: .
v_gene: TRBV12-3/TRBV12-4
j_gene: TRBJ2-3
abundance: .
len: 16

CDR3aa: CASNTGLAGNSYEQYF
CDR3nt: TGTGCCAGCAATACGGGACTAGCGGGAAACTCCTACGAGCAGTACTTC
d_gene: TRBD2
v_gene: TRBV12-3/TRBV12-4
j_gene: TRBJ2-7
abundance: few
len: 16

CDR3aa: CSVLAGVSIETQYF
CDR3nt: TGCAGCGTGCTAGCGGGAGTATCTATTGAGACCCAGTACTTC
d_gene: TRBD2
v_gene: TRBV29-1
j_gene: TRBJ2-5
abundance: .
len: 14

CDR3aa: CASSYGSLYEQYF
CDR3nt: TGTGCCAGCAGTTACGGCAGCTTATACGAGCAGTACTTC
d_gene: .
v_gene: TRBV6-6
j_gene: TRBJ2-7
abundance: .
len: 13

CDR3aa: CASSQDHQDSYEQYF
CDR3nt: TGCGCCAGCAGCCAAGATCACCAGGACTCCTACGAGCAGTACTTC
d_gene: .
v_gene: TRBV4-3
j_gene: TRBJ2-7
abundance: .
len: 15

CDR3aa: CASSPQGQGAGEQYF
CDR3nt: TGTGCCAGCAGCCCCCAGGGACAGGGGGCGGGAGAGCAGTACTTC
d_gene: TRBD1
v_gene: TRBV3-1
j_gene: TRBJ2-7
abundance: .
len: 15

CDR3aa: CASSGETGVGETQYF
CDR3nt: TGTGCCAGCAGTGGGGAGACAGGGGTTGGAGAGACCCAGTACTTC
d_gene: TRBD1
v_gene: TRBV2
j_gene: TRBJ2-5
abundance: few
len: 15

CDR3aa: CSAREPGGGPTDTQYF
CDR3nt: TGCAGTGCTAGAGAACCAGGCGGTGGCCCCACAGATACGCAGTATTTT
d_gene: .
v_gene: TRBV20-1
j_gene: TRBJ2-3
abundance: few
len: 16

CDR3aa: CASRHGLAAKNIQYF
CDR3nt: TGTGCCAGCAGGCACGGACTAGCCGCCAAAAACATTCAGTACTTC
d_gene: TRBD2
v_gene: TRBV12-3/TRBV12-4
j_gene: TRBJ2-4
abundance: .
len: 15

CDR3aa: CATSDPRTSGETQYF
CDR3nt: TGTGCCACCAGTGATCCAAGGACTAGCGGAGAGACCCAGTACTTC
d_gene: TRBD2
v_gene: TRBV24-1
j_gene: TRBJ2-5
abundance: .
len: 15

CDR3aa: CASRPDSTDTQYF
CDR3nt: TGTGCCAGCAGACCCGATAGCACAGATACGCAGTATTTT
d_gene: .
v_gene: TRBV12-3/TRBV12-4
j_gene: TRBJ2-3
abundance: many
len: 13